This T cell receptor (beta chain) appears in the sequencing data of a study of technical replicates of blood from a handful of donors. The method was immunoSEQ multiplex PCR; TCRdb's version includes in-frame clones alone and lacks a portion of them. The data contain 56,000 or so clones, over 85% of them singletons. The germline CDR1 and CDR2 sequences are MDHEN and SYDVKM. The CDR3 runs to 15 residues. The germline V and J ends were trimmed by 4 bases and 2 bases, with 15 bases remaining between them. The receptor was derived from a human donor in good health. Some clones in this sample may be carry-over from other donors' samples. The sequenced material came from PBMCs. The chain employs TRBV28 and TRBJ2-7; possibly TRBD1 for D (6 bases). CDR3 coding DNA: TGTGCCAGCAGTTCAACAGGGATCCCTCCCTACGAGCAGTACTTC. It yields the protein CASSSTGIPPYEQYF.